A single sample gave rise to the 21 T cell receptor beta chains below, sequenced in a study of blood T cells in healthy people across ages. The authors ran a second PCR of about 6 to 11 cycles using a sample-barcoded 5' primer and a J-beta primer mix. TCRdb recomputed calls from the 5' RACE reads with MiXCR, one row per CDR3 protein. Of just under 750,000 distinct CDR3 sequences in the sample, about a fifth were seen once. The material sequenced was blood. These receptors were obtained from a man between 65 and 85 years old in good health.

The gene calls are TRBV29-1 and TRBJ1-3, with D hard to call. The germline gives CDR1 SQVTM, CDR2 ANQGSEA. Between the trimmed V and J ends, which lost 4 bases and 0 bases, there was a span of 7 bases. The CDR3 runs 13 residues. The CDR3 DNA sequence: TGCAGCGTTGCCCAGAGCTCTGGAAACACCATATATTTT. Translating it yields CSVAQSSGNTIYF.

This clonotype has more than one count but fewer than ten. V usage is TRBV14 and J usage is TRBJ2-5, with TRBD2 matching 10 bases. Germline loops: CDR1 SGHDN, CDR2 FVKESK. The ends lost 0 bases at V and 6 bases at J; junction bases unmatched: 7. The length of the CDR3 is 16 residues. Written as DNA, the CDR3 is TGTGCCAGCAGCCAAGATGAACTAGCGGGGATGAAGACCCAGTACTTC. Encoded protein: CASSQDELAGMKTQYF.

As for this clonotype: The junction does not match germline at one end; this may be a read error. The chain employs TRBV20-1 and TRBJ1-6; 8 nucleotides line up with TRBD1. The CDR3 runs 17 residues. The germline gives CDR1 DFQATT, CDR2 SNEGSKA (reference sequence). The CDR3 nucleotides are TGCAGTGCCCACCGACAGGGGACAATCTCCTATAATTCACCCTTCCACTTT. The encoded protein is CSAHRQGTISYNSPFHF.

The chain uses TRBV6-2 or TRBV6-3 and TRBJ2-7; the D is unclear. The CDR3 extends over 12 amino acids. V shed 8 bases and J shed 3 bases, with 11 bases lying between them. Germline V CDR1 and CDR2: MNHEY, SVGEGT. The CDR3 bases are TGTGCCAGCTCCTGGCGCAACTACGAGCAGTACGTC. It translates to CASSWRNYEQYV.

This clonotype was detected only a few times. J is TRBJ2-7 and V is TRBV2; maybe TRBD1 (5 bases). Trimming cost V 10 bases and J 6 bases, with 19 bases left between them. The CDR3 has 13 residues. Germline CDR1 and CDR2: SNHLY and FYNNEI. CDR3 nucleotide sequence: TGTGCCATGAGCAAGATGGGGCAGGCCGAGCAGTACTTC. It translates to CAMSKMGQAEQYF.

The rearrangement joins TRBV28 to TRBJ1-2, with 7 bases fitting TRBD1. V was clipped by 3 bases and J by 6 bases; unmatched bases: 10. Germline CDR1 MDHEN, CDR2 SYDVKM. This CDR3 has 15 residues. The DNA for the CDR3 is TGTGCCAGCAGTTTGGCAGGGGGGTTTGAAAATGGCTACACCTTC. Residues: CASSLAGGFENGYTF.

CDR3 coding DNA: TGTGCCAGCAGCCCCTCGGGACCGTTCTATGGCTACACCTTC. Protein product: CASSPSGPFYGYTF. The J gene is TRBJ1-2, the V gene TRBV7-9; maybe TRBD1 (5 bases). Germline values: CDR1 SEHNR, CDR2 FQNEAQ (reference sequence). The CDR3 length is 14 residues. The V end lost 5 bases, the J end lost 4 bases, and 14 bases lay between the germline ends.

The genes are TRBV28 and TRBJ1-2; 7 bases agree with TRBD1. Germline CDR1 is MDHEN and CDR2 is SYDVKM. This CDR3 spans 13 amino acids. V shed 10 bases and J 4 bases; nucleotides not matched to a gene: 9. CDR3 DNA sequence: TGTGCCACTGACCCCGGGACAGCCTATGGCTACACCTTC. It specifies CATDPGTAYGYTF.

The chain uses TRBV7-2 and TRBJ1-1, with D possibly being TRBD1 (6 bases). This CDR3 is built from 15 residues. Germline values: CDR1 SGHTA, CDR2 FQGNSA. V lost 5 bases to trimming and J lost 1 base, with 14 bases between them. Written as DNA, the CDR3 is TGTGCCAGCAGCACGCAAAGGGGGGCGAACACTGAAGCTTTCTTT. It specifies CASSTQRGANTEAFF. Together with reference TRBV7-2 and TRBJ1-1, the CDR3 gives the full variable domain: GAGVSQSPSNKVTEKGKDVELRCDPISGHTALYWYRQSLGQGLEFLIYFQGNSAPDKSGLPSDRFSAERTGGSVSTLTIQRTQQEDSAVYLCASSTQRGANTEAFFGQGTRLTVV.

V and J are TRBV27 and TRBJ1-1; no firm D call. The germline V gene encodes CDR1 MNHEY and CDR2 SMNVEV (reference sequence). V dropped 4 bases and J dropped 4 bases, with 13 bases sitting between them. The CDR3 is made up of 14 amino acids. In nucleotides, the CDR3 is TGTGCCAGCAGTTACCACACCGGTGGCACTGAAGCTTTCTTT. Amino acids: CASSYHTGGTEAFF.

The chain carries TRBV7-9 and TRBJ2-3; maybe TRBD1 (5 bases). The V end lost 4 bases, the J end lost 0 bases, and 11 bases lay between the germline ends. The CDR3 is 15 residues long. Germline V gene data show CDR1 as SEHNR and CDR2 as FQNEAQ (reference sequence). The CDR3 reads CASSSVRVSTDTQYF. In DNA form, the CDR3 reads TGTGCCAGCAGCTCCGTCAGGGTCAGCACAGATACGCAGTATTTT.

The CDR3 DNA is TGTGCCAGCTCACCTATCGGCGGGGAGCTGTTTTTT. As protein: CASSPIGGELFF. V usage is TRBV18 and J usage is TRBJ2-2; no clear D gene. Germline CDR1 and CDR2: KGHSH and LQKENI. Trimming shortened V by 3 bases and J by 7 bases, and 6 bases separated the two germline ends. This CDR3 is built from 12 residues. The variable domain in full, with the rest retrieved from reference TRBV18 and TRBJ2-2, is NAGVMQNPRHLVRRRGQEARLRCSPMKGHSHVYWYRQLPEEGLKFMVYLQKENIIDESGMPKERFSAEFPKEGPSILRIQQVVRGDSAAYFCASSPIGGELFFGEGSRLTVL.

The rearrangement links TRBV20-1 to TRBJ2-3; 9 positions agree with TRBD2. Germline V lookup: CDR1 DFQATT, CDR2 SNEGSKA (reference sequence). This CDR3 is built from 15 residues. V trimming: 0 bases; J trimming: 3 bases; junction bases outside the gene matches: 4. CDR3 sequence (DNA): TGCAGTGCTAGAGAATCTAGCGGGGAGACAGATACGCAGTATTTT. It codes for CSARESSGETDTQYF.

V and J are TRBV6-2 or TRBV6-3 and TRBJ1-1; D is unresolved. V was shortened by 6 bases and J by 6 bases, with 14 bases between the two germline ends. Germline assignment: CDR1 MNHEY and CDR2 SVGEGT. This CDR3 contains 13 residues. CDR3 sequence reads: CASRPTPTPEAFF. The CDR3 DNA follows: TGTGCCAGCAGACCCACACCGACCCCTGAAGCTTTCTTT.

The gene calls are TRBV4-1 and TRBJ2-7; no definite D call. The CDR3 runs to 13 residues. Trimming cost V 0 bases and J 0 bases, with 3 bases left between them. Germline V gene lookup returns CDR1 MGHRA and CDR2 YSYEKL. The CDR3 protein is CASSQDISYEQYV. The CDR3 coding sequence is TGCGCCAGCAGCCAAGATATCTCCTACGAGCAGTACGTC.

The chain has TRBV6-6 and TRBJ2-3; 7 positions agree with TRBD1. CDR3 length: 15 amino acids. V lost 6 bases and J lost 2; bases outside the gene matches: 8. The germline V gene encodes CDR1 MNHNY and CDR2 SVGAGI (reference sequence). CDR3 residues: CASSRGDSYTDTQYF. The DNA of the CDR3 is TGTGCCAGCAGCAGAGGGGACAGCTACACAGATACGCAGTATTTT.

The rearrangement links TRBV15 to TRBJ2-3; TRBD2 aligns across 9 bases. The CDR3 covers 18 residues. V lost 0 bases to trimming and J lost 4 bases; unmatched junction nucleotides: 11. Per the germline V gene, CDR1 is LNHNV and CDR2 is YYDKDF (reference sequence). Here the CDR3 DNA reads TGTGCCACCAGCAGAGACCCTCTAGCGGGGATGCTCGCAGATACGCAGTATTTT. Translated: CATSRDPLAGMLADTQYF.

This chain links TRBV28 with TRBJ2-7, with TRBD1 matching 11 bases. The CDR3 is made up of 14 amino acids. J lost 7 bases, V lost 5 bases, and 7 bases had no gene match. CDR1 is MDHEN and CDR2 is SYDVKM in the germline V gene. For the CDR3, the DNA is TGTGCCAGCAGTCCGGGACAGGGGGTAAGAGAGCAGTACTTC. It translates to CASSPGQGVREQYF.

Only a few counts were recorded for this clonotype. The gene calls are TRBV29-1 and TRBJ2-5; TRBD1 is a possible D gene (6 bases). This CDR3 contains 12 residues. In germline, CDR1 is SQVTM, CDR2 ANQGSEA. V was trimmed by 4 bases and J by 4 bases, leaving 10 bases between them. As DNA, the CDR3 is TGCAGCGTTGCCACAGGGAGAGAGACCCAGTACTTC. Protein: CSVATGRETQYF.

This clonotype was observed a few times. V usage is TRBV28 and J usage is TRBJ1-2; possible D gene TRBD1, 5 bases. The CDR3 loop spans 14 amino acids. Germline lookup yields CDR1 MDHEN and CDR2 SYDVKM. V shed 10 bases and J shed 4 bases, with 19 bases lying between them. The CDR3 sequence: CAIDSRVGGYGYTF. CDR3 in DNA: TGTGCCATCGATTCTAGAGTTGGGGGCTATGGCTACACCTTC.

This clonotype was found many times. V is TRBV12-3 or TRBV12-4 and J is TRBJ1-4, with D hard to call. V was shortened by 5 bases and J by 0 bases, with 13 bases between the two germline ends. This CDR3 region has 16 residues. The CDR3 region has the DNA TGTGCCAGCAGTCCTATGGACGGTGCAACTAATGAAAAACTGTTTTTT. Protein sequence: CASSPMDGATNEKLFF.